This T cell receptor beta chain was recovered during a study of blood T cell repertoires in COVID-19. Study context: Samples of COVID-19 (acute and convalescent) were obtained from the United States, Italy and Spain. In each case, the material was cDNA or gDNA derived from T cells, B-cell-depleted T cells, or PBMCs.

Per the authors' pipeline: Estimated nucleated cell counts came from reference gene primer amplification. TCRdb keeps only in-frame clones here, not all; method: immunoSEQ multiplex PCR. V and J calls and clone size are as listed in that table; D and trimming were resolved from the DNA. Found here are 7,500 to 9,500 clones, about nine tenths of them singletons; the top ten hold more than 8%. Per the germline V gene, CDR1 is SGHRS and CDR2 is YFSETQ. V lost 8 bases and J lost 0, with 14 bases in between. The CDR3 sequence is 14 residues long. This clone was found a few times. This chain uses TRBV5-1 with TRBJ1-1; D unresolved. The sequenced material came from peripheral blood. This receptor was identified in a man between 60 and 75 years old with acute or convalescent COVID-19. This CDR3 is CASTGSGMNTEAFF. For the CDR3, the DNA is TGCGCCAGTACGGGTTCGGGAATGAACACTGAAGCTTTCTTT.